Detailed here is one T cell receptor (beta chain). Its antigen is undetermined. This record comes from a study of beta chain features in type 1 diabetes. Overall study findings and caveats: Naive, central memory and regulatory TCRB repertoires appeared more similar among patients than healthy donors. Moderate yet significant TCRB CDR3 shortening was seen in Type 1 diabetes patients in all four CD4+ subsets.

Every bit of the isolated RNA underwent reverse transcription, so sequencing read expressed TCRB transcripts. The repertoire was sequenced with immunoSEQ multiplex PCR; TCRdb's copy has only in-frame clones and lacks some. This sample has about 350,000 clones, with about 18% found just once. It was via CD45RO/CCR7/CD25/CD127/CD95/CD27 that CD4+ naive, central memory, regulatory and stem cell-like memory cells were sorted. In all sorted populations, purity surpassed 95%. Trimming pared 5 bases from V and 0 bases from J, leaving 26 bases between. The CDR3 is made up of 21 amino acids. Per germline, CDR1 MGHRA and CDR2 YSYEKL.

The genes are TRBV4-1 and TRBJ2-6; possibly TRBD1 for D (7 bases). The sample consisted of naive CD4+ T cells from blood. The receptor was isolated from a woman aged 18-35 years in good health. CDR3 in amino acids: CASSFRLVPGQVSSGANVLTF. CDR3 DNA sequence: TGCGCCAGCAGCTTCCGACTAGTTCCTGGACAGGTTAGCTCTGGGGCCAACGTCCTGACTTTC.